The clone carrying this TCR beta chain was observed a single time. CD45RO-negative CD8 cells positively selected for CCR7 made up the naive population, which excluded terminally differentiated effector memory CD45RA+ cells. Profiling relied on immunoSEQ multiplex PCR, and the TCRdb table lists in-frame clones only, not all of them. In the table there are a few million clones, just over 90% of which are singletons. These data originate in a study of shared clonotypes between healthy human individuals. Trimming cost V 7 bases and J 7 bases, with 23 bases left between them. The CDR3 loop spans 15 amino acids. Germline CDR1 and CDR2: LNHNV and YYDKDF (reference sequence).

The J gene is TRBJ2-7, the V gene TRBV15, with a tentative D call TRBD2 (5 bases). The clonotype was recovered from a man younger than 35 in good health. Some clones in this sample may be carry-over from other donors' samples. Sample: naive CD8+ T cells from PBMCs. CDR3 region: CATTTKGGPTGEQYF. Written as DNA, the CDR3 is TGTGCCACCACCACGAAGGGCGGCCCAACGGGAGAGCAGTACTTC. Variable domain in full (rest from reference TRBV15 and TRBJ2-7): DAMVIQNPRYQVTQFGKPVTLSCSQTLNHNVMYWYQQKSSQAPKLLFHYYDKDFNNEADTPDNFQSRRPNTSFCFLDIRSPGLGDTAMYLCATTTKGGPTGEQYFGPGTRLTVT.